Given below is one T cell receptor (beta chain) in context. The data belong to a study of blood T cell repertoires in COVID-19. Turning to the study itself: From T cells, B-cell-depleted T cells, or PBMCs came the material, which was cDNA or gDNA.

Losses at the gene ends were 2 bases for V and 6 bases for J; bases not matched to a gene: 7. This CDR3 has 15 amino acids. The V gene's germline CDR1 is MNHEY and CDR2 SVGAGI. Study processing details: The authors estimated nucleated cell counts from reference gene primer amplification. This table comes from immunoSEQ multiplex PCR, and its TCRdb copy is limited to in-frame clones, with some not included. The D gene and trimming were derived from the DNA, and the V and J assignments and clone size from that table. The table shows hundreds of thousands of clones, with around 89% occurring only once. Sequencing used peripheral blood. V gene TRBV6-5 combines with J gene TRBJ1-1; 9 positions match TRBD1. This TCR came from a man aged 35 to 55 with acute or convalescent COVID-19. CDR3 in amino acids: CASSYGDRGISEAFF. Here the CDR3 DNA reads TGTGCCAGCAGTTACGGTGACAGGGGGATATCTGAAGCTTTCTTT.